This TCR beta chain emerged from a study of identical twins. Findings and limits, study-wide: A lower insertion count was a feature of abundant cord blood beta clonotypes, with no such feature in memory repertoires.

Notes on this clonotype: Antigen unknown.

TCRdb re-called the 5' RACE reads through MiXCR, storing one row per CDR3 protein. The table shows under 900,000 distinct CDR3 sequences, with about 18% occurring only once. The sample was also reused in another study, on T cells expressing NK-cell markers. As that report states: Of eight sequenced donors, seven were HCMV-seropositive and one HCMV-seronegative. What restricted sorting to alpha-beta TCR T cells in several experiments was an anti-gamma-delta TCR antibody.

The clonotype originates from a woman under 30 in good health. Sequencing was performed on PBMCs.

The CDR3 coding sequence is TGCGCCAGCAGCTTGGGACGTCCTAGCGGGAGCTTCGAGCAGTACTTC. This gives the protein CASSLGRPSGSFEQYF. The V call is TRBV5-1, the J call TRBJ2-7; 10 positions match TRBD2. CDR1 SGHRS and CDR2 YFSETQ come from the germline V gene. CDR3 length: 16 residues. The J segment lost 6 bases and the V segment lost 0 bases, leaving 9 bases of the junction unmatched.